The entry below describes one T cell receptor (beta chain). The assay was immunoSEQ multiplex PCR, and TCRdb's table has in-frame clones only and misses some. The table records about 1 million clones, approximately 80% of them present only once. The data are from a study of shared clonotypes between healthy human individuals. The germline gives CDR1 LNHNV, CDR2 YYDKDF (reference sequence). The junction had 10 bases not matched to a gene; V was cut back by 1 base and J by 5 bases. This CDR3 is 18 amino acids long. This sequence originates from a man aged 18-30 years in good health. Some clones in this sample may be carry-over from other donors' samples. The V and J genes are TRBV15 and TRBJ2-7; 14 bases are a match to TRBD2. Input material: memory CD4+ T cells from PBMCs. Specified subset: CD45RA-negative fraction. CDR3 residues: CATSRVHGTSGSRNEQYF. CDR3 coding DNA: TGTGCCACCAGCAGAGTCCACGGGACTAGCGGGAGTAGGAACGAGCAGTACTTC.